This paragraph covers one TCR beta chain sequence. Its antigen is as yet unknown. RNA extraction and reverse transcription yielded cDNA as sequencing template. Repertoires were generated with immunoSEQ multiplex PCR, while TCRdb's copy carries only in-frame clones and drops some. The sample carries 140,000 to 150,000 clones, about 87% recorded once. The sample is drawn from a study of CD8+ T cells in alopecia areata. V lost 7 bases and J lost 6, with 16 bases in between. This CDR3 has 13 residues. Germline V gene data show CDR1 as MNHEY and CDR2 as SMNVEV (reference sequence). Study conclusions and caveats: It was lesional scalp, especially alopecia totalis/universalis, that showed higher clonality than normal scalp.

The specimen was CD8+ T cells sorted from blood, collected at week 0. The TCR was taken from a human donor with alopecia areata. The chain is built from TRBV27 and TRBJ2-7, with D possibly matching TRBD2 (5 bases). The CDR3 loop reads CASTDGVWGEQYF. Written as DNA, the CDR3 is TGTGCCAGCACCGACGGGGTCTGGGGCGAGCAGTACTTC.